The 31 T cell receptor beta chains in this list originate from one sample, sequenced in a study of blood T cell repertoires in COVID-19. Measured with immunoSEQ multiplex PCR; TCRdb has only the in-frame clones, and not every one. The sample has about 58,000 clones, less than 90% seen once; the top ten hold roughly 7.7%. The specimen was peripheral blood. These receptors all come from a woman aged 70-85 years with active COVID-19.

The chain couples TRBV18 to TRBJ2-1, with 9 bases that match TRBD2. The CDR3 is 15 amino acids. Unmatched junction bases numbered 6, after V lost 4 bases and J lost 5 bases. The germline V gene has CDR1 KGHSH and CDR2 LQKENI. The CDR3 is CASSQWTSDHNEQFF. The CDR3 bases are TGTGCCAGCTCACAATGGACTAGCGACCACAATGAGCAGTTCTTC.

This chain uses TRBV12-3 or TRBV12-4 with TRBJ1-2; possible D gene TRBD1, 6 bases. The CDR3 has 13 residues. V lost 4 bases to trimming and J lost 8 bases, with 14 bases between them. This CDR3 is CASSSDSGRGYTF. The DNA for the CDR3 is TGTGCCAGCAGTTCGGACAGCGGTAGGGGCTACACCTTC.

The chain joins TRBV18 to TRBJ1-5, with 8 bases aligning to TRBD1. This CDR3 region has 15 residues. CDR1 is KGHSH, CDR2 LQKENI, per germline. Germline trimming cut 5 bases from V and 0 bases from J; bases unmatched to any gene: 3. The CDR3 protein is CASSRTGTSNQPQHF. CDR3 bases: TGTGCCAGCTCAAGGACAGGGACTAGCAATCAGCCCCAGCATTTT.

The chain combines TRBV2 with TRBJ2-3; 14 positions agree with TRBD2. Germline V gene data show CDR1 as SNHLY and CDR2 as FYNNEI. The ends lost 6 bases at V and 9 bases at J; junction bases unmatched: 11. This CDR3 is 16 amino acids long. CDR3 loop: CASRKGLAGDLHTQYF. CDR3 coding DNA: TGTGCCAGCAGAAAGGGACTAGCGGGAGACCTTCACACGCAGTATTTT.

This chain connects TRBV3-1 (or the pseudogene TRBV3-2) to TRBJ2-5; D unclear. V dropped 0 bases and J dropped 5 bases, with 10 bases sitting between them. Germline V gene data show CDR1 as LGHDT and CDR2 as YNNKEL (reference sequence). The CDR3 runs 14 residues. CDR3 DNA: TGTGCCAGCAGCCAAGATACAGTTTCCGAGACCCAGTACTTC. This sequence encodes CASSQDTVSETQYF.

The chain combines TRBV7-6 with TRBJ1-6, with TRBD1 matching over 10 bases. This CDR3 contains 16 residues. The V and J ends lost 5 bases and 7 bases, in that order; junction bases with no gene match: 8. CDR1 is SGHVS, CDR2 FNYEAQ, per germline. The DNA for the CDR3 is TGTGCCAGCAGCGGCCCGGACAGGGGGGGGAATTCACCCCTCCACTTT. It codes for CASSGPDRGGNSPLHF.

The chain links TRBV3-1 (or the pseudogene TRBV3-2) to TRBJ1-3; D gene unclear. The CDR3 runs to 13 residues. V was shortened by 3 bases and J by 4 bases, with 7 bases between the two germline ends. Per the germline V gene, CDR1 is LGHDT and CDR2 is YNNKEL (reference sequence). CDR3 residues: CASSQGAGNTIYF. The CDR3 coding sequence is TGTGCCAGCAGCCAGGGAGCGGGAAACACCATATATTTT.

The chain couples TRBV6-1 to TRBJ1-6; D may be TRBD1 (5 bases). The CDR3 has 15 amino acids. Germline assignment: CDR1 MNHNS and CDR2 SASEGT. V was cut by 0 bases and J by 7 bases, with 10 bases left in between. The CDR3 region is CASSEARGDNSPLHF. The CDR3 DNA sequence: TGTGCCAGCAGTGAAGCCCGCGGGGACAATTCACCCCTCCACTTT.

CDR3 DNA sequence: TGTGCCTGTTTAGGACAGGGGATTGATGGCTACACCTTC. Translated: CACLGQGIDGYTF. The chain links TRBV30 to TRBJ1-2; 9 positions agree with TRBD1. With V trimmed by 6 bases and J by 6 bases, 8 bases remained unmatched. Looked up from germline, CDR1 is GTSNPN and CDR2 is SVGIG (reference sequence). The CDR3 contains 13 residues.

The chain joins TRBV27 to TRBJ1-2, with no clear D. The germline V gene encodes CDR1 MNHEY and CDR2 SMNVEV (reference sequence). The CDR3 is 14 residues long. Trimming left V 3 bases short and J 5 bases short, with 13 bases between. The CDR3 loop reads CASSFAGPFYGYTF. CDR3 coding DNA: TGTGCCAGCAGTTTTGCGGGCCCTTTTTATGGCTACACCTTC.

The chain's CDR3 is CASSLVFSGMVKTQYF. CDR3 nucleotide sequence: TGTGCCAGCAGCTTAGTATTTAGCGGGATGGTTAAGACCCAGTACTTC. This chain connects TRBV7-9 to TRBJ2-5; 8 bases match TRBD2. In germline, CDR1 is SEHNR, CDR2 FQNEAQ (reference sequence). V lost 1 base and J lost 6; bases outside the gene matches: 10. The CDR3 is made up of 16 amino acids. The full variable domain, completed using reference TRBV7-9 and TRBJ2-5, is DTGVSQNPRHKITKRGQNVTFRCDPISEHNRLYWYRQTLGQGPEFLTYFQNEAQLEKSRLLSDRFSAERPKGSFSTLEIQRTEQGDSAMYLCASSLVFSGMVKTQYFGPGTRLLVL.

This clone is a singleton in its sample. The chain combines TRBV6-5 with TRBJ2-3, with TRBD2 identical over 10 bases. The CDR3 is 13 residues long. CDR1 and CDR2 (germline): MNHEY, SVGAGI. The ends lost 8 bases at V and 1 base at J; junction bases unmatched: 0. The CDR3 reads CASGLAGTDTQYF. CDR3 nucleotides: TGTGCCAGCGGACTAGCGGGCACAGATACGCAGTATTTT.

The chain is built from TRBV4-1 and TRBJ1-6; 8 bases line up with TRBD1. This CDR3 is built from 17 residues. Germline assignment: CDR1 MGHRA and CDR2 YSYEKL. The V segment lost 4 bases and the J segment 8 bases; nucleotides outside the gene matches: 13. Here the CDR3 DNA reads TGCGCCAGCAGCCCGAGGGAGGACAGGGACGGGTATTCACCCCTCCACTTT. Protein: CASSPREDRDGYSPLHF.

CDR3 protein: CSVVSGTYYNEQFF. The CDR3 DNA is TGCAGCGTTGTAAGCGGGACTTACTACAATGAGCAGTTCTTC. The gene calls are TRBV29-1 and TRBJ2-1; 7 nucleotides match TRBD2. Per germline, CDR1 SQVTM and CDR2 ANQGSEA. J was trimmed by 3 bases and V by 4 bases; bases with no gene match: 6. The CDR3 has 14 amino acids.

The chain carries TRBV10-3 and TRBJ2-1, with TRBD1 identical over 8 bases. Germline V gene data show CDR1 as ENHRY and CDR2 as SYGVKD. This CDR3 has 17 residues. The J segment lost 0 bases and the V segment lost 4 bases, leaving 8 bases of the junction unmatched. CDR3 sequence reads: CAISGTGQDYSYNEQFF. The CDR3 DNA reads as TGTGCCATCAGTGGGACGGGACAGGATTACTCCTACAATGAGCAGTTCTTC.

This chain joins TRBV7-8 and TRBJ2-3; possible D gene TRBD1, 6 bases. Trimming took 3 bases from V and 2 from J, leaving 18 bases between them. The CDR3 has 17 residues. Germline assignment: CDR1 SGHVS and CDR2 FQNEAQ. The CDR3 DNA reads TGTGCCAGCAGCTTCCTCCGGGACATAACATTCACAGATACGCAGTATTTT. Its protein product is CASSFLRDITFTDTQYF.

This clone has only a few counts. This chain links TRBV7-3 with TRBJ2-7, with D tentatively TRBD2 (5 bases). The germline V gene has CDR1 SGHTA and CDR2 FQGTGA. The ends were cut back, 1 base at V and 2 bases at J, with 9 bases in the middle. The CDR3 runs to 14 residues. The CDR3: CASSLKGLTYEQYF. In DNA, the CDR3 is TGTGCCAGCAGCTTAAAAGGACTTACCTACGAGCAGTACTTC.

This clone was seen a single time. The genes are TRBV19 and TRBJ2-7, with a possible D match to TRBD1 (6 bases). V was cut by 7 bases and J by 3 bases, with 22 bases left in between. The CDR3 has 16 residues. From germline, CDR1 is LNHDA and CDR2 SQIVND (reference sequence). The CDR3 region is CASIRPAGTPIYEQYF. In DNA, the CDR3 is TGTGCCAGTATCCGCCCCGCCGGGACACCCATCTACGAGCAGTACTTC.

The chain carries TRBV10-1 and TRBJ2-7; TRBD1 aligns across 7 bases. CDR1 and CDR2 from the germline V gene are WNHNN and SYGVQD (reference sequence). This CDR3 has 15 amino acids. With 6 bases clipped from V and 0 bases from J, the junction kept 8 bases outside the gene matches. CDR3 bases: TGCGCCAGCAGCGCACACCGGGACAGCTCCTACGAGCAGTACTTC. Protein: CASSAHRDSSYEQYF.

This sequence joins TRBV18 and TRBJ2-7; the D is unclear. Germline CDR1 reads KGHSH; CDR2 reads LQKENI. Trimming stripped 1 base from V and 3 bases from J, with 7 bases between. CDR3 size: 13 residues. This CDR3 reads CASSPQPDYEQYF. Written as DNA, the CDR3 is TGTGCCAGCTCACCACAACCAGACTACGAGCAGTACTTC.

The chain is built from TRBV28 and TRBJ1-2; tentative D call: TRBD1 (5 bases). The V and J ends lost 2 bases and 5 bases respectively, with 18 bases between them. In germline, CDR1 is MDHEN, CDR2 SYDVKM. The length of the CDR3 is 16 residues. CDR3 DNA: TGTGCCAGCAGTTTACCCACAGGCGGAGGGGTTTATGGCTACACCTTC. Translating gives CASSLPTGGGVYGYTF.

This sequence joins TRBV19 and TRBJ2-7; D might be TRBD2 (5 bases). Germline loops: CDR1 LNHDA, CDR2 SQIVND (reference sequence). The CDR3 runs 13 residues. V lost 4 bases and J lost 1, with 8 bases in between. CDR3 coding DNA: TGTGCCAGTAGTACAACTAGGTCCTACGAGCAGTACTTC. Encoded protein: CASSTTRSYEQYF. Full variable domain (rest looked up from reference TRBV19 and TRBJ2-7): DGGITQSPKYLFRKEGQNVTLSCEQNLNHDAMYWYRQDPGQGLRLIYYSQIVNDFQKGDIAEGYSVSREKKESFPLTVTSAQKNPTAFYLCASSTTRSYEQYFGPGTRLTVT.

CDR3 sequence (DNA): TGTGCCAGCACCCCAATCCCCCGGCCGGTCCCGGGGGCAACTAATGAAAAACTGTTTTTT. Amino acid sequence: CASTPIPRPVPGATNEKLFF. This rearrangement joins TRBV28 to TRBJ1-4, with D possibly TRBD1 on 5 matching bases. Trimming left V 7 bases short and J 0 bases short, with 27 bases between. Per germline, CDR1 MDHEN and CDR2 SYDVKM. This CDR3 comprises 20 residues.

This clone was detected only a few times. The chain is built from TRBV6-6 and TRBJ2-5, with TRBD2 matching over 14 bases. The junction had 2 bases not matched to a gene; V was cut back by 4 bases and J by 1 base. Germline V gives CDR1 MNHNY, CDR2 SVGAGI (reference sequence). This CDR3 is built from 16 residues. CDR3: CASSLGLAGAQETQYF. The CDR3 nucleotides read TGTGCCAGCAGTTTGGGACTAGCGGGAGCCCAAGAGACCCAGTACTTC.

The CDR3 region is CASSVVLGSGDTQYF. CDR3 sequence (DNA): TGTGCCAGCAGCGTAGTTCTCGGTAGCGGAGATACGCAGTATTTT. This rearrangement joins TRBV9 to TRBJ2-3; D may be TRBD2 (6 bases). Germline values: CDR1 SGDLS, CDR2 YYNGEE. Deletions cut 0 bases from V and 5 bases from J, with 13 bases between. The CDR3 is 15 amino acids.

This sequence joins TRBV3-1 (or the pseudogene TRBV3-2) and TRBJ1-1; no clear D. CDR3 length: 16 residues. Per germline, CDR1 LGHDT and CDR2 YNNKEL (reference sequence). V lost 4 bases to trimming and J lost 1 base, with 16 bases between them. In DNA form, the CDR3 reads TGTGCCAGCAGCCTGACACTAGGGTTCAGGAACACTGAAGCTTTCTTT. Translation: CASSLTLGFRNTEAFF.

The chain combines TRBV28 with TRBJ2-7; tentative D call: TRBD2 (6 bases). The ends were cut back, 10 bases at V and 2 bases at J, with 18 bases in the middle. CDR1 MDHEN and CDR2 SYDVKM come from the germline V gene. This CDR3 spans 14 amino acids. Here the CDR3 reads CATSPRLDTYEQYF. The DNA for the CDR3 is TGTGCCACCTCACCTAGACTAGATACCTACGAGCAGTACTTC.

The gene calls are TRBV7-9 and TRBJ2-1; D unclear. The germline V gene has CDR1 SEHNR and CDR2 FQNEAQ (reference sequence). Trimming pared 2 bases from V and 9 bases from J, leaving 14 bases between. The CDR3 runs 14 residues. DNA of the CDR3: TGTGCCAGCAGCTTAAGCCCCGAACGTGGTGAGCAGTTCTTC. Protein product: CASSLSPERGEQFF.

The chain joins TRBV28 to TRBJ1-2, with D perhaps TRBD1 (6 bases). Trimming stripped 6 bases from V and 10 bases from J, with 33 bases between. The length of the CDR3 is 18 residues. Germline values: CDR1 MDHEN, CDR2 SYDVKM. The DNA of the CDR3 is TGTGCCAGCAGCGACTCGTGGGGGCGAGTGGGGTTGTTGGCTGACTACACCTTC. This translates into CASSDSWGRVGLLADYTF.

This clone was seen once. The rearrangement links TRBV27 to TRBJ2-7, with 13 positions matching TRBD2. The CDR3 sequence is 15 residues long. Germline V gene data show CDR1 as MNHEY and CDR2 as SMNVEV (reference sequence). The V and J ends lost 4 bases and 5 bases, in that order; junction bases with no gene match: 5. The CDR3 sequence: CASSSGLAGTHEQYF. Written as DNA, the CDR3 is TGTGCCAGCAGTTCGGGACTAGCGGGAACGCACGAGCAGTACTTC.

This rearrangement joins TRBV19 to TRBJ1-5, with D possibly matching TRBD1 (6 bases). Germline V lookup: CDR1 LNHDA, CDR2 SQIVND (reference sequence). This CDR3 region has 12 residues. Trimming removed 7 bases from V and 4 bases from J, with 8 bases in between. The CDR3 sequence: CASNRVNQPQHF. Written as DNA, the CDR3 is TGTGCCAGTAACAGGGTTAATCAGCCCCAGCATTTT. Filled out from reference TRBV19 and TRBJ1-5, the complete variable domain reads DGGITQSPKYLFRKEGQNVTLSCEQNLNHDAMYWYRQDPGQGLRLIYYSQIVNDFQKGDIAEGYSVSREKKESFPLTVTSAQKNPTAFYLCASNRVNQPQHFGDGTRLSIL.